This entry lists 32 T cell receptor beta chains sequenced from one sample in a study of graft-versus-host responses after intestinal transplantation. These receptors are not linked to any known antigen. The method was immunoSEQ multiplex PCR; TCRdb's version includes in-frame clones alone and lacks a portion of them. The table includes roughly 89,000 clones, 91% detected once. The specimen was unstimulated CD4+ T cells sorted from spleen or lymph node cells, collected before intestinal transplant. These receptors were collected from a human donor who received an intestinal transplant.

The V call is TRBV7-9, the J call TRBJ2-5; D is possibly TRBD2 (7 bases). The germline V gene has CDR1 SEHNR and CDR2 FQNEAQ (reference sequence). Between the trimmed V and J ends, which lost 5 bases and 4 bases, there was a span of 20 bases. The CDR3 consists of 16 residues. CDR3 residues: CASSPWGGYLGETQYF. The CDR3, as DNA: TGTGCCAGCAGCCCATGGGGGGGCTACCTTGGAGAGACCCAGTACTTC.

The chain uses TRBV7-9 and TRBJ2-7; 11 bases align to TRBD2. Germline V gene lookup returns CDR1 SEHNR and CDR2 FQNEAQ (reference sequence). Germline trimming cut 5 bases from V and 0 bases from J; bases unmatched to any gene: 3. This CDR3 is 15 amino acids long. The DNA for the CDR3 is TGTGCCAGCAGCCTGACTAGCGGGGCCTCCTACGAGCAGTACTTC. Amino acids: CASSLTSGASYEQYF.

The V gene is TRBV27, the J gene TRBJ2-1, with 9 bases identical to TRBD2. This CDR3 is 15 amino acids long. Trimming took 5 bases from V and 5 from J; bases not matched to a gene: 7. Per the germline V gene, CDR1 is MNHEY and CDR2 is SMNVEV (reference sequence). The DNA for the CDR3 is TGTGCCAGCAGTCCACTCCCTAGCGGGGACAATGAGCAGTTCTTC. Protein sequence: CASSPLPSGDNEQFF.

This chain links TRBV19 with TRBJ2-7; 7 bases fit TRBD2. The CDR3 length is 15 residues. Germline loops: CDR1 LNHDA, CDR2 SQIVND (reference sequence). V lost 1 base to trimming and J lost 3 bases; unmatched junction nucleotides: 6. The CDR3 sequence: CASSIAGGAGYEQYF. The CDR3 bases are TGTGCCAGTAGTATAGCGGGGGGAGCAGGCTACGAGCAGTACTTC. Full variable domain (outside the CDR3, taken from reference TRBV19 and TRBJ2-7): DGGITQSPKYLFRKEGQNVTLSCEQNLNHDAMYWYRQDPGQGLRLIYYSQIVNDFQKGDIAEGYSVSREKKESFPLTVTSAQKNPTAFYLCASSIAGGAGYEQYFGPGTRLTVT.

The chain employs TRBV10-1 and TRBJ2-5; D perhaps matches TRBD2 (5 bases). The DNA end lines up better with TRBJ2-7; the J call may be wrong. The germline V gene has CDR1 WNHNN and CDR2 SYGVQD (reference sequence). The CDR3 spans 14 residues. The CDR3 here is CASSEGGSSYEQYF. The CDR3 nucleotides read TGCGCCAGCAGTGAGGGTGGGAGCTCCTACGAGCAGTACTTC.

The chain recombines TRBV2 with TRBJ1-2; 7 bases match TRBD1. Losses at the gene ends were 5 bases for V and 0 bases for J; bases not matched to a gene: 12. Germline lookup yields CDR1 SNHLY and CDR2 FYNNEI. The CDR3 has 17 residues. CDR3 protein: CASSTEGTVLANYGYTF. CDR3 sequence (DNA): TGTGCCAGCAGTACCGAAGGGACAGTTTTAGCTAACTATGGCTACACCTTC.

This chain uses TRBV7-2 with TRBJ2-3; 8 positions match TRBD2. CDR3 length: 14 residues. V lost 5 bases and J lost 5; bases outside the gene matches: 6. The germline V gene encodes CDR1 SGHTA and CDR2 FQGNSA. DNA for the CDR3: TGTGCCAGCAGCCCGACCCGGGGGGGAGATACGCAGTATTTT. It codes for CASSPTRGGDTQYF.

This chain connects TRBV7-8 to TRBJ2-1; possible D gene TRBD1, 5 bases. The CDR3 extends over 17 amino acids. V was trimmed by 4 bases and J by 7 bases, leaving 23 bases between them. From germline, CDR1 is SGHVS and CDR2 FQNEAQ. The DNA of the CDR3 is TGTGCCAGCAGCTATAAATCGTCTATGGGGCCGCCTAATGAGCAGTTCTTC. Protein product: CASSYKSSMGPPNEQFF. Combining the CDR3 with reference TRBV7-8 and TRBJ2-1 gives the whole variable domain GAGVSQSPRYKVAKRGQDVALRCDPISGHVSLFWYQQALGQGPEFLTYFQNEAQLDKSGLPSDRFFAERPEGSVSTLKIQRTQQEDSAVYLCASSYKSSMGPPNEQFFGPGTRLTVL.

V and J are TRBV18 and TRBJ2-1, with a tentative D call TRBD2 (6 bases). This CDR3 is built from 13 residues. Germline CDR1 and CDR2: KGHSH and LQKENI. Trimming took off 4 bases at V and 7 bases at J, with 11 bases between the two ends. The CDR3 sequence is CASSLRRGNEQFF. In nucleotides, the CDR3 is TGTGCCAGCTCACTTCGGCGGGGAAATGAGCAGTTCTTC.

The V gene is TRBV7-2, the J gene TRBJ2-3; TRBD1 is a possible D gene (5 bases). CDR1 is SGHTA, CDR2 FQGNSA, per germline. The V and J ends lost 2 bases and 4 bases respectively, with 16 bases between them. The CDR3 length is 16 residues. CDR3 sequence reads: CASSLSLGPVSDTQYF. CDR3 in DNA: TGTGCCAGCAGCTTATCTCTGGGGCCCGTCTCAGATACGCAGTATTTT. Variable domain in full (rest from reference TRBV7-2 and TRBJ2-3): GAGVSQSPSNKVTEKGKDVELRCDPISGHTALYWYRQSLGQGLEFLIYFQGNSAPDKSGLPSDRFSAERTGGSVSTLTIQRTQQEDSAVYLCASSLSLGPVSDTQYFGPGTRLTVL.

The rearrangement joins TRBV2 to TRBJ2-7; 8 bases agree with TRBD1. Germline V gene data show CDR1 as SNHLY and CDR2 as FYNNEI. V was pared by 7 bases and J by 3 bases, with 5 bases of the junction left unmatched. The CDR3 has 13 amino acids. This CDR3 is CASNPGQDYEQYF. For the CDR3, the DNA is TGTGCCAGCAATCCGGGACAGGACTACGAGCAGTACTTC.

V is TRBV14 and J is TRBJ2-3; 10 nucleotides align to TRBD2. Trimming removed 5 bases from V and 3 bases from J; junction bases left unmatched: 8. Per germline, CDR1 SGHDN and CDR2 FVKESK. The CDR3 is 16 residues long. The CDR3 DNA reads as TGTGCCAGCAGCTTCCTAGCGGGGGCCAGTACAGATACGCAGTATTTT. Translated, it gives CASSFLAGASTDTQYF.

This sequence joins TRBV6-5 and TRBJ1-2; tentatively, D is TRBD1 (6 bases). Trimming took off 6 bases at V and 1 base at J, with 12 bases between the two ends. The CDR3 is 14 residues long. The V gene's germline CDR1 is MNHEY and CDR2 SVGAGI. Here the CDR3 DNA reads TGTGCCAGCAGGCGGTTGGACAGTAACTATGGCTACACCTTC. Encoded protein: CASRRLDSNYGYTF.

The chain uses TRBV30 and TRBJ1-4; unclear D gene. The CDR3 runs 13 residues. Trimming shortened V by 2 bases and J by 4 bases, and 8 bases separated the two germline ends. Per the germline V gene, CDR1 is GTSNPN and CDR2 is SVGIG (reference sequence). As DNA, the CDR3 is TGTGCCTGGAGTCTGCAGGTTAATGAAAAACTGTTTTTT. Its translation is CAWSLQVNEKLFF. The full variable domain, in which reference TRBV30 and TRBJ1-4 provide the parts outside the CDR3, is SQTIHQWPATLVQPVGSPLSLECTVEGTSNPNLYWYRQAAGRGLQLLFYSVGIGQISSEVPQNLSASRPQDRQFILSSKKLLLSDSGFYLCAWSLQVNEKLFFGSGTQLSVL.

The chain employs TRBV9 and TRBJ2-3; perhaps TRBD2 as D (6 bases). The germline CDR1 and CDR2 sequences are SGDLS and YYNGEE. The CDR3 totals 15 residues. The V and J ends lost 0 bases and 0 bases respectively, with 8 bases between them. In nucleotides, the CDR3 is TGTGCCAGCAGCGTAGTTGGGACTAGCACAGATACGCAGTATTTT. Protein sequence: CASSVVGTSTDTQYF.

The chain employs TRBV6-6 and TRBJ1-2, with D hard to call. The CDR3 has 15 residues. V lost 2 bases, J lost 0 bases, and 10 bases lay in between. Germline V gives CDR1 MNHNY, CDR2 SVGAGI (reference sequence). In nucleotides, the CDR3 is TGTGCCAGCAGTTACAATGCAGGTCCTAACTATGGCTACACCTTC. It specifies CASSYNAGPNYGYTF.

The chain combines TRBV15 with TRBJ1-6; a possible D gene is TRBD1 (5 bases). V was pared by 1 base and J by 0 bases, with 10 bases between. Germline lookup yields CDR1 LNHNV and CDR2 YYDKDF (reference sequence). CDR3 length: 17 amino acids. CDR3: CATSRVRGSSYNSPLHF. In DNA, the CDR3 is TGTGCCACCAGCAGAGTGCGGGGGAGCTCCTATAATTCACCCCTCCACTTT.

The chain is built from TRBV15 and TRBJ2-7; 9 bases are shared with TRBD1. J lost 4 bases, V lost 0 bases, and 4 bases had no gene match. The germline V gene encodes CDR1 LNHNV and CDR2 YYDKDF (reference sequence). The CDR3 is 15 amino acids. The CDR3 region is CATSRDNRGRYEQYF. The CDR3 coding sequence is TGTGCCACCAGCAGAGATAACAGGGGGCGATACGAGCAGTACTTC.

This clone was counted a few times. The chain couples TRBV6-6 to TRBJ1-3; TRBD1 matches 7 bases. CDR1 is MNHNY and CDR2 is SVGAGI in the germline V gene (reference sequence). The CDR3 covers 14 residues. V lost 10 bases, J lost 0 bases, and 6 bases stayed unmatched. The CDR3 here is CATTGDPSGNTIYF. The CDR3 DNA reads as TGTGCCACCACAGGGGACCCCTCTGGAAACACCATATATTTT.

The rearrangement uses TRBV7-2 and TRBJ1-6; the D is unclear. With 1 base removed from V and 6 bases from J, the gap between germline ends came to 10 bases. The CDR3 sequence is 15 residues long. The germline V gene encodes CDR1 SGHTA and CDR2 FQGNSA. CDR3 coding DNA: TGTGCCAGCAGCTTAGGACTGACCTTTAATTCACCCCTCCACTTT. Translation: CASSLGLTFNSPLHF.

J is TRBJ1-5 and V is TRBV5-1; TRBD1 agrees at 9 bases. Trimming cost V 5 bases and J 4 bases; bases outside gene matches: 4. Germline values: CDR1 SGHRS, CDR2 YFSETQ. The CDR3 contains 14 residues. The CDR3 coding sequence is TGCGCCAGCAGACTGGGGACAGGGAATCAGCCCCAGCATTTT. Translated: CASRLGTGNQPQHF.

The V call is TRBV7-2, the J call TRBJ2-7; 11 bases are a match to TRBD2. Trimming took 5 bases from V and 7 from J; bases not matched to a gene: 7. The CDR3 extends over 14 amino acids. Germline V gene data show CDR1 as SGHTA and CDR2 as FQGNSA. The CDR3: CASSHSGGALEQYF. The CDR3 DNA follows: TGTGCCAGCAGCCATAGCGGGGGGGCCTTAGAGCAGTACTTC.

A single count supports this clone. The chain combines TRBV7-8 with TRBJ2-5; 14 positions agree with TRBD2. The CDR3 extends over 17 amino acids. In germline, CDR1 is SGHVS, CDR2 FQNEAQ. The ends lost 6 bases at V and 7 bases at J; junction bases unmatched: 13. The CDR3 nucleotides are TGTGCCAGCAGTACACTTCGGGGACTAGCGGGGGAAGGGACCCAGTACTTC. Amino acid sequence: CASSTLRGLAGEGTQYF.

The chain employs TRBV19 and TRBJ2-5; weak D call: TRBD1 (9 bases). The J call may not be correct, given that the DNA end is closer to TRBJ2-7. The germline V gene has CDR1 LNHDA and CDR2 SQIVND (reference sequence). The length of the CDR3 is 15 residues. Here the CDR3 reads CASSIVAGQGYEQYF. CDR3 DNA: TGTGCCAGTAGTATAGTAGCGGGACAGGGTTACGAGCAGTACTTC.

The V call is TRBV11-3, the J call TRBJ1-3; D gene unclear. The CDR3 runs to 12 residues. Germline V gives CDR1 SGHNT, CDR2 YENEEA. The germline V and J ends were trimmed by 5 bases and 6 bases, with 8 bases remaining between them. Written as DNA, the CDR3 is TGTGCCAGCAGCCCGGCGGAAAACACCATATATTTT. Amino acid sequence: CASSPAENTIYF.

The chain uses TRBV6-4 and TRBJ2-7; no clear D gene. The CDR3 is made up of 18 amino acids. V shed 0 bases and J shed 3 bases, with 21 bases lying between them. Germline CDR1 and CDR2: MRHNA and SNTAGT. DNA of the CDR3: TGTGCCAGCAGTGACTCGATACCCACCGAGATTTTAAGCTACGAGCAGTACTTC. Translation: CASSDSIPTEILSYEQYF.

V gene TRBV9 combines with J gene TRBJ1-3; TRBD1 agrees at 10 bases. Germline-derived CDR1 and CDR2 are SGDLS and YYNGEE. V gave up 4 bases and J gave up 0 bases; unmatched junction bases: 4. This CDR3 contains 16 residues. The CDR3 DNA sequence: TGTGCCAGCAGCCCGGGACAGGGGTCCTCTGGAAACACCATATATTTT. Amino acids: CASSPGQGSSGNTIYF.

The CDR3 nucleotides read TGTGCCAGCAGTGACTTGGTGGCAGGGCCTAATGAAAAACTGTTTTTT. The encoded protein is CASSDLVAGPNEKLFF. The chain links TRBV2 to TRBJ1-4, with TRBD1 as a possible D gene (5 bases). The CDR3 runs to 16 residues. Trimming removed 3 bases at V and 3 bases at J, with 14 bases between. Germline V gene data show CDR1 as SNHLY and CDR2 as FYNNEI.

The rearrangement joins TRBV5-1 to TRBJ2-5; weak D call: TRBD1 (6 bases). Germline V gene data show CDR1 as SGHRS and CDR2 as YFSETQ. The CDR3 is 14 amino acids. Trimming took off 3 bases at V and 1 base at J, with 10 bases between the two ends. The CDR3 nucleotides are TGCGCCAGCAGCTCCGGACAGATCCAAGAGACCCAGTACTTC. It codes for CASSSGQIQETQYF.

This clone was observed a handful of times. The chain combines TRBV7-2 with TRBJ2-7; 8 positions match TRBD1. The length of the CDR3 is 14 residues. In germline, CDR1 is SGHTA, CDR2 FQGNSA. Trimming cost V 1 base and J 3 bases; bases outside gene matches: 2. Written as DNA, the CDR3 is TGTGCCAGCAGCTTAGTACAGGGGGGCTACGAGCAGTACTTC. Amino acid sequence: CASSLVQGGYEQYF.

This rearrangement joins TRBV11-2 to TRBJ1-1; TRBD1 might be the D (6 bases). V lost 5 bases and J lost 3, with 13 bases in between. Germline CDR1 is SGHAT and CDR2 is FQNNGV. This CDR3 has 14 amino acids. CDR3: CASSLQGGYTEAFF. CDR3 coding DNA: TGTGCCAGCAGCCTACAAGGGGGTTACACTGAAGCTTTCTTT.

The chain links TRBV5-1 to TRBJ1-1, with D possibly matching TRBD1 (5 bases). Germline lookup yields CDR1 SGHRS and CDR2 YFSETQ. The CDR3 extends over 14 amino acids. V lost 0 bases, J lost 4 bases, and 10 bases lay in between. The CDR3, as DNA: TGCGCCAGCAGCTTGGAGGGGTTCTCCACTGAAGCTTTCTTT. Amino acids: CASSLEGFSTEAFF.